Below, 21 T cell receptor delta chains from the same sample are listed, as sequenced in a study of Vδ1+ human thymocytes. General observations from the study: Highly polyclonal TRG and TRD repertoires with Gaussian CDR3 length distributions appeared in thymus.

Extracted RNA was reverse transcribed into cDNA. The CDR3 regions were amplified by multiplex PCR from V-gene primers to a constant-region primer. TCRdb re-called the multiplex PCR reads via CATT. The sample shows tens of thousands of delta-chain clones, more than 15% of them seen only once. Their antigen targets remain unknown. The sequencing input was Vdelta1+ gamma-delta thymocytes from the thymus. Subset denoted: FACS-sorted CD3+ TCRalphabeta- TCRVdelta1+ TCRVdelta2- thymocytes. Source of these receptors: a boy in the first two years of life who had congenital heart surgery.

The V gene is TRDV3, the J gene TRDJ1, with D tentatively TRDD3 (6 bases). V shed 2 bases and J shed 0 bases, with 16 bases lying between them. This CDR3 is 15 amino acids long. The germline V gene has CDR1 TVYSNPD and CDR2 GDNSRS (reference sequence). The chain's CDR3 is CAFLTGSPDTDKLIF. CDR3 in DNA: TGTGCCTTTCTTACTGGGTCCCCGGACACCGATAAACTCATCTTT.

The chain employs TRDV1 and TRDJ1, with 12 bases identical to TRDD3. The CDR3 runs to 24 residues. V lost 0 bases to trimming and J lost 0 bases; unmatched junction nucleotides: 23. The V gene's germline CDR1 is TSWWSYY and CDR2 QGS. CDR3 sequence: CALGELPSRFLQYWGIPYTDKLIF. The DNA for the CDR3 is TGTGCTCTTGGGGAACTTCCATCCCGCTTCCTACAGTACTGGGGGATACCCTACACCGATAAACTCATCTTT.

J is TRDJ1 and V is TRDV1; 11 nucleotides agree with TRDD3. Germline V lookup: CDR1 TSWWSYY, CDR2 QGS. The CDR3 is 18 residues long. V lost 8 bases and J lost 3; bases outside the gene matches: 17. The CDR3 DNA sequence: TGTGCTCTTTGTCCTACCCAATGGGGGATACGAAGCCCCGATAAACTCATCTTT. Translating it yields CALCPTQWGIRSPDKLIF.

The chain links TRDV3 to TRDJ1, with 9 bases lining up with TRDD3. The CDR3 is made up of 17 amino acids. V gave up 2 bases and J gave up 0 bases; unmatched junction bases: 13. Per the germline V gene, CDR1 is TVYSNPD and CDR2 is GDNSRS (reference sequence). The CDR3 spells CAFPLPDWGKYTDKLIF. CDR3 DNA sequence: TGTGCCTTTCCACTCCCGGACTGGGGGAAGTACACCGATAAACTCATCTTT. Using reference TRDV3 and TRDJ1 for the parts outside the CDR3, the full variable domain is CDKVTQSSPDQTVASGSEVVLLCTYDTVYSNPDLFWYRIRPDYSFQFVFYGDNSRSEGADFTQGRFSVKHILTQKAFHLVISPVRTEDSATYYCAFPLPDWGKYTDKLIFGKGTRVTVEP.

This clone appeared a few times. The chain employs TRDV1 and TRDJ1; TRDD3 might be the D (8 bases). There are 18 residues in the CDR3. The V and J ends lost 4 bases and 3 bases respectively, with 24 bases between them. The V gene's germline CDR1 is TSWWSYY and CDR2 QGS. CDR3 protein: CALGGLPSSVLGADKLIF. In DNA, the CDR3 is TGTGCTCTTGGGGGGCTGCCTTCCTCCGTACTGGGGGCCGATAAACTCATCTTT.

The rearrangement links TRDV1 to TRDJ1; D assignment may be TRDD1 or TRDD3 (5 bases each). The CDR3 extends over 21 amino acids. Germline loops: CDR1 TSWWSYY, CDR2 QGS. Trimming removed 5 bases at V and 0 bases at J, with 31 bases between. Here the CDR3 DNA reads TGTGCTCTTGGGAACACCTTTGGTAATATAGTACGGATAGGGGACACCGATAAACTCATCTTT. This translates into CALGNTFGNIVRIGDTDKLIF.

The chain recombines TRDV1 with TRDJ1, with 13 bases identical to TRDD3. V lost 0 bases, J lost 6 bases, and 13 bases stayed unmatched. The CDR3 is 19 residues long. CDR1 is TSWWSYY, CDR2 QGS, per germline. DNA of the CDR3: TGTGCTCTTGGGGAACTAGAGGGGCTTTACTGGGGGATACGGAATAAACTCATCTTT. Translated, it gives CALGELEGLYWGIRNKLIF.

This chain links TRDV1 with TRDJ1; 13 positions match TRDD3. The CDR3 loop spans 27 amino acids. Germline V gives CDR1 TSWWSYY, CDR2 QGS. Germline trimming cut 2 bases from V and 2 bases from J; bases unmatched to any gene: 35. CDR3 amino acids: CALGEWGPKDYTTVLGDTRLTTDKLIF. Written as DNA, the CDR3 is TGTGCTCTTGGGGAATGGGGGCCCAAGGACTACACCACCGTACTGGGGGATACGCGGCTAACGACCGATAAACTCATCTTT.

This clone was observed a few times. The chain combines TRDV1 with TRDJ1; 8 bases agree with TRDD3. The CDR3 has 22 residues. V dropped 5 bases and J dropped 0; count of bases not matched to a gene: 26. The germline V gene encodes CDR1 TSWWSYY and CDR2 QGS. The CDR3 is CALGPAVQTFPHWGVDTDKLIF. The CDR3, as DNA: TGTGCTCTTGGGCCGGCCGTTCAGACCTTCCCACACTGGGGGGTGGACACCGATAAACTCATCTTT.

V is TRDV1 and J is TRDJ1, with D perhaps TRDD3 (6 bases). This CDR3 comprises 15 residues. Trimming took 2 bases from V and 2 from J, leaving 12 bases between them. Looked up from germline, CDR1 is TSWWSYY and CDR2 is QGS. For the CDR3, the DNA is TGTGCTCTTGGGGAAGGTCCGGGGGGAACCGATAAACTCATCTTT. It specifies CALGEGPGGTDKLIF.

The V call is TRDV1, the J call TRDJ1; the match to TRDD3 covers 13 bases. The V segment lost 2 bases and the J segment 5 bases; nucleotides outside the gene matches: 17. From germline, CDR1 is TSWWSYY and CDR2 QGS. The CDR3 consists of 20 residues. CDR3 DNA sequence: TGTGCTCTTGGGGAATTCTTCCTACCCGGGCACTGGGGGATACGGGATAAACTCATCTTT. This translates into CALGEFFLPGHWGIRDKLIF.

This clone showed up just a few times. The rearrangement joins TRDV1 to TRDJ1; D is unclear. The CDR3 contains 20 residues. V lost 5 bases and J 0 bases, leaving 28 bases between the germline ends. Germline V gene lookup returns CDR1 TSWWSYY and CDR2 QGS. In nucleotides, the CDR3 is TGTGCTCTTGGGAACGGCCTAAATTGGCAAGCCCTGGTGTACACCGATAAACTCATCTTT. Its protein product is CALGNGLNWQALVYTDKLIF.

The chain recombines TRDV1 with TRDJ1; a weak D match, TRDD2 (6 bases). This CDR3 has 17 residues. Between the trimmed V and J ends, which lost 2 bases and 4 bases, there was a span of 20 bases. CDR1 is TSWWSYY, CDR2 QGS, per germline. This CDR3 is CALGEGSPTAKVDKLIF. Here the CDR3 DNA reads TGTGCTCTTGGGGAAGGGAGTCCTACGGCTAAGGTCGATAAACTCATCTTT.

In its sample, this clone was seen a few times. The chain has TRDV1 and TRDJ1, with a weak D call TRDD3 (6 bases). V was trimmed by 5 bases and J by 0 bases, leaving 16 bases between them. The CDR3 covers 16 residues. From germline, CDR1 is TSWWSYY and CDR2 QGS. The CDR3 DNA reads as TGTGCTCTTGGGAATGGGGGCTCCCCGTACACCGATAAACTCATCTTT. Residues: CALGNGGSPYTDKLIF.

This clone was found a few times. V and J are TRDV1 and TRDJ1, with D maybe TRDD3 (10 bases). The germline V gene encodes CDR1 TSWWSYY and CDR2 QGS. The CDR3 has 21 residues. Between the trimmed V and J ends, which lost 2 bases and 6 bases, there was a span of 34 bases. CDR3 loop: CALGESPSYGWWGILFYKLIF. CDR3 sequence (DNA): TGTGCTCTTGGGGAAAGCCCTTCCTACGGTTGGTGGGGGATACTGTTCTATAAACTCATCTTT.

The genes are TRDV1 and TRDJ1, with unresolved D. Germline V lookup: CDR1 TSWWSYY, CDR2 QGS. Trimming shortened V by 5 bases and J by 0 bases, and 16 bases separated the two germline ends. The CDR3 runs to 16 residues. This chain's CDR3 is CALGYYKGLYTDKLIF. The CDR3 DNA is TGTGCTCTTGGGTACTATAAAGGATTGTACACCGATAAACTCATCTTT.

The V call is TRDV1, the J call TRDJ1; possibly TRDD3 for D (6 bases). Germline V gives CDR1 TSWWSYY, CDR2 QGS. Trimming removed 3 bases from V and 0 bases from J, with 32 bases in between. The CDR3 has 22 residues. The CDR3 nucleotides read TGTGCTCTTGGGGAGAGAAACTTCCCTCCACTGGGTGGGTCACCGTACACCGATAAACTCATCTTT. It specifies CALGERNFPPLGGSPYTDKLIF.

This clone has more than one count but fewer than ten. The chain joins TRDV1 to TRDJ1, with TRDD3 identical over 8 bases. From germline, CDR1 is TSWWSYY and CDR2 QGS. The CDR3 is made up of 19 amino acids. Trimming removed 2 bases from V and 0 bases from J; junction bases left unmatched: 14. The DNA of the CDR3 is TGTGCTCTTGGGGAAGGCGGAACGTACTGGGGGCGTTACACCGATAAACTCATCTTT. Protein product: CALGEGGTYWGRYTDKLIF.

This clone has just a few counts. The chain recombines TRDV1 with TRDJ1; 10 bases map to TRDD3. With V trimmed by 0 bases and J by 0 bases, 22 bases remained unmatched. The germline V gene has CDR1 TSWWSYY and CDR2 QGS. The CDR3 extends over 23 amino acids. The CDR3 DNA follows: TGTGCTCTTGGGGAACTCGAGTACCCTTTCCTAGACTGGGGGATCCAGTACACCGATAAACTCATCTTT. It codes for CALGELEYPFLDWGIQYTDKLIF.

This chain uses TRDV1 with TRDJ1; 12 bases line up with TRDD3. V was pared by 1 base and J by 0 bases, with 15 bases of the junction left unmatched. In germline, CDR1 is TSWWSYY, CDR2 QGS. This CDR3 has 21 residues. CDR3 nucleotides: TGTGCTCTTGGGGAACGAGGAGGCCCCTGGGGGATACGGGATTACACCGATAAACTCATCTTT. It translates to CALGERGGPWGIRDYTDKLIF.

In regard to this clone: The junction shows a germline mismatch at one end, possibly a read error. Other DNA variants within this sample encode the same CDR3. The V and J genes are TRAV29/DV5 and TRDJ1; D is unclear. Germline values: CDR1 NSMFDY, CDR2 ISSIKDK. This CDR3 has 13 residues. In nucleotides, the CDR3 is TGTGCCGCAAGCGGCTTAGACACCGATAAACTCATCTTT. The encoded protein is CAASGLDTDKLIF.